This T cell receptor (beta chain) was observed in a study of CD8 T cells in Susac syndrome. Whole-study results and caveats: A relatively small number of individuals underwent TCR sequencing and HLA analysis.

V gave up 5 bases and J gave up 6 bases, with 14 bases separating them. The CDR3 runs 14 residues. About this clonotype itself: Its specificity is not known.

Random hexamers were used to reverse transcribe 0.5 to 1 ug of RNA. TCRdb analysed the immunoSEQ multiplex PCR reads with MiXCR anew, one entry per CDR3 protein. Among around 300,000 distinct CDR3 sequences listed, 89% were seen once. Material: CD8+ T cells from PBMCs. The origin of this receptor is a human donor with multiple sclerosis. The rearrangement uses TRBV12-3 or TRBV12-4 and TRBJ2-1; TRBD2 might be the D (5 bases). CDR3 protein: CASSPPGDSNEQFF. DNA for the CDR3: TGTGCCAGCAGTCCCCCCGGGGATTCCAATGAGCAGTTCTTC.